This T cell receptor beta chain was retrieved from a study of vaccination effects on CD4 cells after COVID-19. On the study more broadly: Each participant was given two doses of one vaccine (BNT162b2 or mRNA-1273).

Peptide-pool stimulation followed by sequencing identified expanded antigen-specific CD4+ clonotypes in the ViraFEST assay. The culture ran for around ten days before CD4+ T cells were isolated. Vaccine recipients lacked prior SARS-CoV-2 infection and had negative nucleocapsid antibodies. Cultures received IL-2 medium that replaced half the medium on days 3 and 7. A remark on this clone: Its antigen remains unknown.

Whole-study results and caveats: Infection-derived and vaccine-derived clones contracted markedly late after vaccination.

The method was immunoSEQ multiplex PCR; TCRdb's version includes in-frame clones alone and lacks a portion of them. This repertoire shows about 28,000 clones, around 72% found once; its top ten account for 30%. The V and J ends lost 6 bases and 0 bases respectively, with 6 bases between them. The CDR3 spans 13 residues. Germline CDR1 reads ENHRY; CDR2 reads SYGVKD. The J gene is TRBJ1-3, the V gene TRBV10-3; D unclear. This receptor was obtained from a human donor who received a COVID-19 vaccine. Sequences were derived from CD4+ T cells from PBMCs cultured with SARS-CoV-2 spike peptides, sampled before COVID-19 vaccination. The CDR3 sequence is CAIRPPSGNTIYF. In nucleotides, the CDR3 is TGTGCCATCAGACCGCCCTCTGGAAACACCATATATTTT.